This T cell receptor beta chain was sequenced during a study of shared clonotypes between healthy human individuals. Data came from immunoSEQ multiplex PCR; TCRdb stores just in-frame clones and leaves some out. The sample contains just over 2,000,000 clones, around 95% of which appear only once. Germline V gene lookup returns CDR1 PRHDT and CDR2 FYEKMQ (reference sequence). The V segment lost 4 bases and the J segment 0 bases; nucleotides outside the gene matches: 9. The CDR3 loop spans 17 amino acids. Sequencing was performed on naive CD4+ T cells sorted from blood. Subset: CD45RA+ positively selected. The chain carries TRBV13 and TRBJ2-4; 7 bases match TRBD1. This TCR was sampled from a man between 18 and 35 years old in good health. The CDR3 here is CASSSRDSEKAKNIQYF. The DNA of the CDR3 is TGTGCCAGCAGCTCAAGGGACAGCGAAAAAGCCAAAAACATTCAGTACTTC.